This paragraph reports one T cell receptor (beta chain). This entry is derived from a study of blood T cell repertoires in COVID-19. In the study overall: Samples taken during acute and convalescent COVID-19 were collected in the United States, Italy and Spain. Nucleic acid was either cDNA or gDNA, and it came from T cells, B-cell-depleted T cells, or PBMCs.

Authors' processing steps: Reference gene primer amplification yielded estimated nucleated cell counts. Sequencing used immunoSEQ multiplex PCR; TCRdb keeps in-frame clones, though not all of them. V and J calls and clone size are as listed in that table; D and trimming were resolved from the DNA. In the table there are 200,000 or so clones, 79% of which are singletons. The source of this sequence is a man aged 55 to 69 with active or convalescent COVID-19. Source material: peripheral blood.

CDR3 residues: CASSQDKRGGVPQHF. The CDR3 nucleotides read TGCGCCAGCAGCCAAGATAAGCGCGGAGGAGTGCCCCAGCATTTT. The V and J genes are TRBV4-3 and TRBJ1-5; D uncertain. Germline lookup yields CDR1 LGHNA and CDR2 YSLEER. This CDR3 is 15 amino acids long. V was trimmed by 0 bases and J by 9 bases, leaving 15 bases between them.